Listed below are T cell receptor beta chains from one sample, sequenced in a study of blood T cell repertoires in COVID-19. TCRdb's table, derived via immunoSEQ multiplex PCR, lists solely in-frame clones and lacks some. The sample holds about 210,000 clones, roughly 79% seen once. Sequenced material: PBMCs or T cells enriched from blood (not recorded which). The receptors were gathered from a woman between 50 and 59 years old with acute COVID-19. The CDR3 runs from the conserved cysteine through the conserved F or W. Fields, in order: J gene, D gene, V gene, clone size, CDR3 protein. D genes are given only for firm matches. Size is omitted from some rows. Given values are once, few, many or a class for expanded clones.

>TRBJ2-1|TRBD2|TRBV6-1|.
CASSEGTSGSNEQFF
>TRBJ2-3|.|TRBV4-1|.
CASSQGGAGDTQYF
>TRBJ2-7|TRBD2|TRBV7-2|.
CASSASSGAPYEQYF
>TRBJ2-7|TRBD2|TRBV18|.
CASTTMAGVFDEQYF
>TRBJ1-5|TRBD1|TRBV19|.
CATYQQGAVEQPQHF
>TRBJ2-7|TRBD1|TRBV28|.
CASSFRQGTYEQYF
>TRBJ2-5|TRBD2|TRBV9|.
CASSVFGGGAEETQYF
>TRBJ1-4|.|TRBV19|once
CASSIFGGNEKLFF
>TRBJ2-2|TRBD1|TRBV24-1|.
CATSDLGGRANTGELFF
>TRBJ1-2|.|TRBV7-8|.
CASSLTGPDYGYTF
>TRBJ1-1|TRBD1|TRBV6-5|.
CASSMGTGGREAFF
>TRBJ1-1|.|TRBV29-1|.
CSVERGNTEAFF
>TRBJ2-7|TRBD1|TRBV30|.
CAWSHRGDTYEQYF
>TRBJ2-3|TRBD1|TRBV18|.
CASKGTGGTDTQYF
>TRBJ2-3|TRBD2|TRBV28|.
CATRRGGTDTQYF
>TRBJ2-7|TRBD1|TRBV7-9|once
CASSFGQGSYEQYF
>TRBJ1-5|.|TRBV7-2|.
CASSLGQLNSNQPQHF
>TRBJ1-6|TRBD1|TRBV4-3|.
CASSQDFGTGGGSPLHF
>TRBJ1-2|.|TRBV9|few
CASSEAPTANYGYTF
>TRBJ1-1|.|TRBV27|.
CASTLRGFGNTEAFF
>TRBJ2-3|TRBD2|TRBV15|few
CATSRAPGREDKNTQYF
>TRBJ1-2|.|TRBV21-1|.
CASSVRTGDYGYTF
>TRBJ2-2|TRBD1|TRBV11-2|.
CASSPRQGRVHGELFF
>TRBJ2-3|.|TRBV15|.
CATSREVASTDTQYF
>TRBJ2-4|TRBD1|TRBV7-8|.
CASSPTGMAKNIQYF
>TRBJ2-1|TRBD1|TRBV7-9|.
CASSSDRGIVNEQFF
>TRBJ2-7|.|TRBV5-6|.
CASSLGVTFHEQYF
>TRBJ2-3|.|TRBV7-9|few
CASSLVASPTDTQYF
>TRBJ1-1|TRBD1|TRBV3-1/TRBV3-2|once
CASSSSGTGSSDTEAFF
>TRBJ1-4|TRBD1|TRBV19|.
CASSSQGASNEKLFF
>TRBJ1-6|.|TRBV9|few
CASGSLDNSPLHF
>TRBJ1-3|.|TRBV4-3|.
CASSPGFVSGNTIYF
>TRBJ1-5|TRBD1|TRBV27|.
CASSLGQGASNQPQHF
>TRBJ2-2|.|TRBV7-9|many
CASSLRRNTGELFF
>TRBJ1-1|.|TRBV6-5|.
CASSTAGGGTFF
>TRBJ2-7|.|TRBV5-8|.
CASSGGTDFYEQYF
>TRBJ2-2|TRBD2|TRBV7-2|.
CASSLNSGRAVTGELFF
>TRBJ2-1|TRBD1|TRBV6-5|.
CASSYRSGGRYNEQFF
>TRBJ2-2|.|TRBV7-3|.
CASSPRQGGNTGELFF
>TRBJ1-3|.|TRBV15|.
CATSPTGNTIYF
>TRBJ1-5|TRBD1|TRBV18|.
CASSPDRGSAGQPQHF
>TRBJ1-5|.|TRBV20-1|.
CSASRGPYSNQPQHF
>TRBJ2-2|TRBD1|TRBV27|.
CASSPDRGGTGELFF
>TRBJ2-7|TRBD2|TRBV9|.
CASSVEGTSSYEQYF
>TRBJ2-6|TRBD1|TRBV15|.
CATSRDFQGAGGANVLTF
>TRBJ1-4|TRBD1|TRBV28|.
CASSPTGEGEKLFF
>TRBJ1-2|TRBD1|TRBV5-8|.
CASRMGQRKGDF
>TRBJ2-2|.|TRBV5-1|.
CASSLAGGQTTNTGELFF
>TRBJ2-3|TRBD2|TRBV28|.
CASSFLAGGRISTDTQYF
>TRBJ2-3|TRBD2|TRBV6-5|.
CASSYSSGYLQYF
>TRBJ1-2|.|TRBV7-8|.
CASSLGTPQGSYGYTF
>TRBJ1-2|.|TRBV25-1|.
CASYQTAGGYTF
>TRBJ2-7|.|TRBV5-1|.
CASRLSAGSYEQYF
>TRBJ1-6|TRBD1|TRBV14|.
CASSQAYMAGGNSPLHF